Sequencing of this TCR beta chain was carried out in a study of regulatory T cells in long-lasting Graves disease. V shed 5 bases and J shed 4 bases, with 14 bases lying between them. This CDR3 contains 14 residues. CDR1 and CDR2 from the germline V gene are LNHDA and SQIVND (reference sequence). This clonotype has more than one count but fewer than ten. Specified time point: newly diagnosed GD, antithyroid drugs for less than 3 months. RNA extracted from PBMCs served as the sequencing template. Enrollment of patients was through an endocrinology department in Xi'an, China. EDTA tubes received nine milliliters of drawn peripheral blood. Combining iRepertoire HTBI primers with Arm-PCR of CDR3 regions, the authors built TCR beta libraries. TCRdb processed the multiplex PCR reads anew with MiXCR; each CDR3 protein has one entry. The sample records around 250,000 distinct CDR3 sequences, about 18% being singletons.

The chain has TRBV19 and TRBJ1-1; tentative D call: TRBD1 (5 bases). The sequencing here drew on peripheral blood mononuclear cells (PBMCs), taken at new diagnosis, from a patient treated with antithyroid drugs. The TCR was taken from a female donor with Graves disease. CDR3 sequence reads: CASSHTTVFTEAFF. CDR3 nucleotide sequence: TGTGCCAGTAGTCATACGACAGTCTTCACTGAAGCTTTCTTT.